One sample yielded the 9 T cell receptor beta chains listed below, sequenced in a study of T cell clonotyping in hematopoietic cell transplantation. The method was immunoSEQ multiplex PCR; TCRdb's version includes in-frame clones alone and lacks a portion of them. Of about 11,000 clones in the sample, around 45% were seen once. Sample: PBMCs, taken 30 days after allogeneic stem cell transplant. The receptor source for this set is a male patient aged 50 or older who had an allogeneic stem cell transplant from an unrelated donor, so the T cells may come from the graft donor. Some clones in this sample may be carry-over from other donors' samples.

The chain is built from TRBV28 and TRBJ2-7; D unclear. Trimming stripped 4 bases from V and 2 bases from J, with 9 bases between. CDR1 is MDHEN and CDR2 is SYDVKM in the germline V gene. The CDR3 runs 13 residues. The CDR3 region is CASSSGPTYEQYF. In DNA, the CDR3 is TGTGCCAGCAGTTCAGGCCCGACCTACGAGCAGTACTTC. The variable domain in full, completed from reference TRBV28 and TRBJ2-7, reads DVKVTQSSRYLVKRTGEKVFLECVQDMDHENMFWYRQDPGLGLRLIYFSYDVKMKEKGDIPEGYSVSREKKERFSLILESASTNQTSMYLCASSSGPTYEQYFGPGTRLTVT.

The rearrangement uses TRBV30 and TRBJ1-6; D gene uncertain. The CDR3 loop spans 13 amino acids. V dropped 3 bases and J dropped 7 bases, with 10 bases sitting between them. Germline V gene lookup returns CDR1 GTSNPN and CDR2 SVGIG (reference sequence). CDR3 sequence reads: CAWSEQLNSPLHF. The CDR3 coding sequence is TGTGCCTGGAGCGAACAGCTAAATTCACCCCTCCACTTT.

The V and J genes are TRBV9 and TRBJ2-5, with 10 bases aligning to TRBD1. CDR3 length: 16 amino acids. Germline values: CDR1 SGDLS, CDR2 YYNGEE. V trimming: 4 bases; J trimming: 5 bases; junction bases outside the gene matches: 11. This chain's CDR3 is CASSSRDRGPMETQYF. In DNA form, the CDR3 reads TGTGCCAGCAGCTCCCGGGACAGGGGTCCCATGGAGACCCAGTACTTC.

V is TRBV30 and J is TRBJ2-3; TRBD2 matches 9 bases. The CDR3 runs to 15 residues. Germline CDR1 GTSNPN, CDR2 SVGIG (reference sequence). After removal of 0 bases from V and 4 bases from J, the junction contained 5 bases not matched to a gene. The CDR3: CAWSVGGRAPDTQYF. The CDR3 nucleotides are TGTGCCTGGAGTGTCGGCGGGAGGGCCCCAGATACGCAGTATTTT.

The chain joins TRBV4-1 to TRBJ2-4; possible D gene TRBD2, 6 bases. The CDR3 has 15 residues. The germline V gene encodes CDR1 MGHRA and CDR2 YSYEKL. Deletions cut 1 base from V and 4 bases from J, with 11 bases between. The CDR3 region is CASSQGGGPKNIQYF. CDR3 in DNA: TGCGCCAGCAGCCAAGGTGGAGGGCCAAAAAACATTCAGTACTTC.

This clone was found a few times. One end of the junction is discordant with germline, which a read error may explain. The chain uses TRBV15 and TRBJ2-1; D unclear. CDR3 length equals 11 residues. CDR1 and CDR2 (germline): LNHNV, YYDKDF (reference sequence). The CDR3 reads CATGRELITFF. The CDR3 DNA follows: TGTGCCACCGGCAGAGAGTTAATTACGTTCTTC.

This clone has a handful of counts. The chain recombines TRBV5-1 with TRBJ2-7; a possible D gene is TRBD2 (6 bases). The CDR3 totals 13 residues. CDR1 and CDR2 from the germline V gene are SGHRS and YFSETQ. V dropped 5 bases and J dropped 2 bases, with 11 bases sitting between them. The DNA for the CDR3 is TGCGCCAGCAGAACGGGGGATCCCTACGAGCAGTACTTC. Amino acids: CASRTGDPYEQYF. The full variable domain, in which reference TRBV5-1 and TRBJ2-7 provide the parts outside the CDR3, is KAGVTQTPRYLIKTRGQQVTLSCSPISGHRSVSWYQQTPGQGLQFLFEYFSETQRNKGNFPGRFSGRQFSNSRSEMNVSTLELGDSALYLCASRTGDPYEQYFGPGTRLTVT.

This clone was seen only a few times. The rearrangement joins TRBV9 to TRBJ1-3; tentatively, D is TRBD1 (5 bases). CDR1 is SGDLS and CDR2 is YYNGEE in the germline V gene. V shed 3 bases and J shed 4 bases, with 20 bases lying between them. This CDR3 has 17 residues. The CDR3: CASSAEMDTHPGNTIYF. In DNA form, the CDR3 reads TGTGCCAGCAGCGCAGAAATGGACACCCACCCAGGAAACACCATATATTTT. The full variable domain, its missing parts supplied by reference TRBV9 and TRBJ1-3, is DSGVTQTPKHLITATGQRVTLRCSPRSGDLSVYWYQQSLDQGLQFLIQYYNGEERAKGNILERFSAQQFPDLHSELNLSSLELGDSALYFCASSAEMDTHPGNTIYFGEGSWLTVV.

V usage is TRBV7-2 and J usage is TRBJ1-4, with D unclear. Between the trimmed V and J ends, which lost 2 bases and 7 bases, there was a span of 8 bases. CDR1 SGHTA and CDR2 FQGNSA come from the germline V gene. There are 13 residues in the CDR3. CDR3 in amino acids: CASSLPSVEKLFF. The CDR3 bases are TGTGCCAGCAGCTTACCCTCAGTTGAAAAACTGTTTTTT.